This T cell receptor beta chain was identified during a study of cytomegalovirus exposure and HLA in healthy donors. CDR1 is LNHDA, CDR2 SQIVND, per germline (reference sequence). Trimming took 4 bases from V and 6 from J; bases not matched to a gene: 4. The CDR3 extends over 13 amino acids. Remarks on this clone: Its antigen remains unknown.

The PCR had 60 Vbeta and 13 Jbeta primers. Sequenced by immunoSEQ multiplex PCR; TCRdb stores in-frame clones only, minus some. The repertoire consists of approximately 140,000 clones, with around 79% occurring once and the leading ten covering 3% to 4%. Study-wide points: As was reported, the classifier diagnosed cytomegalovirus status with high specificity and sensitivity.

The receptor was derived from a human donor in good health. This rearrangement joins TRBV19 to TRBJ2-7; the match to TRBD1 covers 9 bases. The sequencing input was PBMCs. CDR3 sequence reads: CASSTGTGSEQYF. For the CDR3, the DNA is TGTGCCAGTAGTACCGGGACAGGGAGCGAGCAGTACTTC.